The 10 T cell receptor beta chains below all came from one sample that was sequenced in a study of blood T cell repertoires in COVID-19 (dated by TCRdb to about 2020). Receptor amplification or capture employed the immunoSEQ multiplex PCR assay. What TCRdb holds here is the immuneACCESS table cut down to in-frame rearrangements. Part of the clones is not present; checked against another copy, under half of the missing clones reflect an unresolved V gene, and the others are unexplained. The sample table shows 60,000 to 70,000 clones, and around 85% are seen once. In total, the top ten clones hold just under 4.5% of the sample. The sequencing input was peripheral blood. These receptors all stem from a man aged 45-60 years with active COVID-19.

The J gene is TRBJ1-5, the V gene TRBV15; a weak D match, TRBD1 (6 bases). Germline V gene sequence: CDR1 LNHNV, CDR2 YYDKDF (reference sequence). The CDR3 is 13 residues long. V gave up 0 bases and J gave up 13 bases, with 13 bases separating them. The CDR3 nucleotides are TGTGCCACCAGCAGAGACAACAGGGAAACACAGCATTTT. This codes for CATSRDNRETQHF. The entire variable domain, with the rest obtained from reference TRBV15 and TRBJ1-5, is as follows: DAMVIQNPRYQVTQFGKPVTLSCSQTLNHNVMYWYQQKSSQAPKLLFHYYDKDFNNEADTPDNFQSRRPNTSFCFLDIRSPGLGDTAMYLCATSRDNRETQHFGDGTRLSIL.

The count of this clone is one. The J gene is TRBJ2-1, the V gene TRBV5-1; perhaps TRBD2 as D (5 bases). The germline V gene encodes CDR1 SGHRS and CDR2 YFSETQ. V lost 2 bases and J lost 0, with 9 bases in between. The CDR3 extends over 15 amino acids. The DNA of the CDR3 is TGCGCCAGCAGCTTTTCGGGGAGCTCCTACAATGAGCAGTTCTTC. It yields the protein CASSFSGSSYNEQFF.

The chain employs TRBV9 and TRBJ1-2; 11 nucleotides align to TRBD1. The J segment lost 7 bases and the V segment lost 4 bases, leaving 9 bases of the junction unmatched. Germline V gives CDR1 SGDLS, CDR2 YYNGEE. The CDR3 consists of 15 residues. The CDR3 DNA follows: TGTGCCAGCAGCCTAGGACAGGGGGCCCTTCTTGGCTACACCTTC. Its protein product is CASSLGQGALLGYTF.

The chain has TRBV3-1 (or the pseudogene TRBV3-2) and TRBJ2-7, with D hard to call. This CDR3 is 13 amino acids long. The germline V and J ends were trimmed by 5 bases and 6 bases, with 14 bases remaining between them. Germline V gives CDR1 LGHDT, CDR2 YNNKEL (reference sequence). CDR3 in DNA: TGTGCCAGCAGCTTCGGGTCGGCGAGCGAGCAGTACTTC. This encodes CASSFGSASEQYF.

The V and J genes are TRBV6-1 and TRBJ2-3; D is unresolved. The V end lost 2 bases, the J end lost 2 bases, and 11 bases lay between the germline ends. The CDR3 runs to 15 residues. Germline loops: CDR1 MNHNS, CDR2 SASEGT. DNA for the CDR3: TGTGCCAGCAGTGAACAGTCCCTTTCCACAGATACGCAGTATTTT. It encodes CASSEQSLSTDTQYF.

The chain carries TRBV4-1 and TRBJ2-1; 14 bases fit TRBD2. V lost 2 bases, J lost 5 bases, and 8 bases stayed unmatched. The CDR3 is 18 amino acids. Per germline, CDR1 MGHRA and CDR2 YSYEKL. CDR3 sequence (DNA): TGCGCCAGCAGCCAAAAAGTAATGGGACTAGCGGGAGACAATGAGCAGTTCTTC. Translated, it gives CASSQKVMGLAGDNEQFF.

This clone has a single count. The chain has TRBV5-4 and TRBJ2-2; 9 nucleotides agree with TRBD2. This CDR3 has 15 amino acids. J was trimmed by 2 bases and V by 4 bases; bases with no gene match: 3. Germline values: CDR1 SGHNT, CDR2 YYREEE (reference sequence). The CDR3 DNA follows: TGTGCCAGCAGCCTAGCGGGGACTAACACCGGGGAGCTGTTTTTT. Its translation: CASSLAGTNTGELFF.

J is TRBJ2-5 and V is TRBV29-1; 15 bases align to TRBD2. V lost 8 bases to trimming and J lost 1 base; unmatched junction nucleotides: 8. The CDR3 contains 16 residues. Germline V lookup: CDR1 SQVTM, CDR2 ANQGSEA. The CDR3 region is CSLKPGLAGGQETQYF. The CDR3 DNA reads as TGCAGCTTAAAACCGGGACTAGCGGGGGGCCAAGAGACCCAGTACTTC.

The V and J genes are TRBV15 and TRBJ1-1; 9 nucleotides line up with TRBD1. From germline, CDR1 is LNHNV and CDR2 YYDKDF (reference sequence). J gave up 6 bases and V 4 bases, and 15 bases lay outside the gene matches. There are 17 residues in the CDR3. The CDR3 sequence: CATSMGQGQGRHAEAFF. The CDR3 nucleotides are TGTGCCACCAGCATGGGGCAGGGACAGGGTAGACACGCTGAAGCTTTCTTT.

This sequence joins TRBV18 and TRBJ2-5, with D maybe TRBD1 (5 bases). This CDR3 is built from 13 residues. V was cut by 6 bases and J by 5 bases, with 13 bases left in between. Looked up from germline, CDR1 is KGHSH and CDR2 is LQKENI. The CDR3 region has the DNA TGTGCCAGCTCGCGAGGACATTCCGAGACCCAGTACTTC. It encodes CASSRGHSETQYF.